The next 23 T cell receptor beta chains were all read from a single sample in a study of cytomegalovirus exposure and HLA in healthy donors. The PCR made use of 60 Vbeta and 13 Jbeta primers. This table comes from immunoSEQ multiplex PCR, and its TCRdb copy is limited to in-frame clones, with some not included. Of around 120,000 clones in the sample, roughly 82% are singletons; the top ten hold approximately 11%. The sequenced sample consisted of PBMCs. The source is a male donor in good health and CMV-seropositive.

The chain employs TRBV11-3 and TRBJ2-1, with TRBD2 matching over 7 bases. The CDR3 sequence is 14 residues long. The trim removed 0 bases at V and 6 bases at J, leaving 2 bases unmatched. CDR1 and CDR2 from the germline V gene are SGHNT and YENEEA. The CDR3 loop is CASSLEAGSNEQFF. The CDR3 nucleotides are TGTGCCAGCAGCTTAGAAGCGGGGTCCAATGAGCAGTTCTTC.

This clone was counted between two and nine times. This chain joins TRBV6-6 and TRBJ2-7; 8 nucleotides agree with TRBD1. The germline V gene has CDR1 MNHNY and CDR2 SVGAGI (reference sequence). V gave up 2 bases and J gave up 3 bases; unmatched junction bases: 6. This CDR3 is built from 15 residues. This CDR3 is CASSYLIGQGYEQYF. The CDR3 DNA reads as TGTGCCAGCAGTTACCTTATCGGACAGGGCTACGAGCAGTACTTC.

This chain connects TRBV14 to TRBJ2-1, with 9 bases lining up with TRBD2. This CDR3 is 13 amino acids long. Per germline, CDR1 SGHDN and CDR2 FVKESK. Germline trimming cut 4 bases from V and 8 bases from J; bases unmatched to any gene: 3. DNA of the CDR3: TGTGCCAGCAGCCCCCGACTAGCGGATGAGCAGTTCTTC. Amino acids: CASSPRLADEQFF.

This clone has more than one count but fewer than ten. The chain couples TRBV30 to TRBJ2-5, with D perhaps matching TRBD2 (5 bases). V was pared by 1 base and J by 3 bases, with 12 bases between. CDR1 and CDR2 from the germline V gene are GTSNPN and SVGIG (reference sequence). The CDR3 runs 14 residues. The CDR3 spells CAWSGGYPKETQYF. The CDR3 DNA follows: TGTGCCTGGAGTGGAGGGTACCCTAAAGAGACCCAGTACTTC.

V and J are TRBV5-4 and TRBJ1-2; no definite D call. The CDR3 totals 14 residues. Looked up from germline, CDR1 is SGHNT and CDR2 is YYREEE (reference sequence). V shed 1 base and J shed 4 bases, with 11 bases lying between them. CDR3 region: CASSLTTTPYGYTF. The CDR3 DNA follows: TGTGCCAGCAGCTTGACCACAACCCCCTATGGCTACACCTTC.

The rearrangement joins TRBV5-1 to TRBJ1-2, with TRBD1 identical over 7 bases. Germline loops: CDR1 SGHRS, CDR2 YFSETQ. With 4 bases clipped from V and 4 bases from J, the junction kept 1 base outside the gene matches. This CDR3 is built from 12 residues. As DNA, the CDR3 is TGCGCCAGCAGCAGGGACAGCTATGGCTACACCTTC. Its translation: CASSRDSYGYTF.

This clone was observed a handful of times. The chain joins TRBV7-2 to TRBJ2-3; TRBD2 agrees at 11 bases. Germline CDR1 is SGHTA and CDR2 is FQGNSA. The CDR3 runs to 14 residues. V lost 5 bases to trimming and J lost 11 bases; unmatched junction nucleotides: 9. The CDR3, as DNA: TGTGCCAGCAGCCCCGTTCGACTAGCGGGATTGCAGTATTTT. It translates to CASSPVRLAGLQYF.

The chain carries TRBV5-1 and TRBJ2-4; 9 nucleotides agree with TRBD1. Germline CDR1 reads SGHRS; CDR2 reads YFSETQ. CDR3 length equals 17 residues. Trimming at V came to 0 bases and at J to 7 bases, leaving 11 bases not matched to a gene. CDR3 loop: CASSLGAEGQGRNIQYF. The CDR3 DNA reads as TGCGCCAGCAGCTTGGGAGCCGAGGGACAGGGTCGGAACATTCAGTACTTC.

CDR3 residues: CASSIPGRRNTIYF. The CDR3 coding sequence is TGTGCCAGTAGTATCCCAGGGCGACGAAACACCATATATTTT. This chain links TRBV19 with TRBJ1-3, with D perhaps matching TRBD1 (5 bases). The CDR3 loop spans 14 amino acids. Trimming took off 3 bases at V and 5 bases at J, with 11 bases between the two ends. Per germline, CDR1 LNHDA and CDR2 SQIVND (reference sequence).

This clone was detected a few times. The chain has TRBV4-1 and TRBJ2-4, with 7 bases fitting TRBD1. The CDR3 has 16 residues. Germline CDR1 reads MGHRA; CDR2 reads YSYEKL. The V segment lost 0 bases and the J segment 7 bases; nucleotides outside the gene matches: 9. The CDR3 DNA reads as TGCGCCAGCAGCCAAGATCCGGGACAGAGGTGGAACATTCAGTACTTC. Amino acid sequence: CASSQDPGQRWNIQYF.

The chain links TRBV5-1 to TRBJ2-7; TRBD1 agrees at 11 bases. V shed 4 bases and J 6 bases; nucleotides not matched to a gene: 9. The CDR3 consists of 15 residues. Germline-derived CDR1 and CDR2 are SGHRS and YFSETQ. The CDR3 bases are TGCGCCAGCAGCCCCCTTCAAGGGACAGGGGGCGAGCAGTACTTC. Encoded protein: CASSPLQGTGGEQYF.

The chain has TRBV18 and TRBJ2-5; no clear D gene. Trimming stripped 3 bases from V and 2 bases from J, with 7 bases between. This CDR3 has 13 amino acids. Germline V gene sequence: CDR1 KGHSH, CDR2 LQKENI. The CDR3 sequence: CASSPLEQETQYF. The CDR3 bases are TGTGCCAGCTCACCTCTTGAGCAAGAGACCCAGTACTTC.

This clone was seen a few times. Other DNA sequences of this sample code for an identical CDR3. This rearrangement joins TRBV7-9 to TRBJ1-3; no clear D. The CDR3 extends over 13 amino acids. In germline, CDR1 is SEHNR, CDR2 FQNEAQ (reference sequence). The V end was cut by 3 bases, the J end by 2 bases, with 5 bases between. The CDR3 DNA sequence: TGTGCCAGCAGCTTCGGGGCTGGAAACACCATATATTTT. Its translation is CASSFGAGNTIYF.

The chain has TRBV11-2 and TRBJ2-1; 8 bases align to TRBD2. In germline, CDR1 is SGHAT, CDR2 FQNNGV. Germline trimming cut 1 base from V and 2 bases from J; bases unmatched to any gene: 10. This CDR3 is 18 amino acids long. The CDR3 region has the DNA TGTGCCAGCAGCTTAGGTGGGTTTAGCGGGATCCCCTACAATGAGCAGTTCTTC. Translation gives CASSLGGFSGIPYNEQFF.

The chain employs TRBV19 and TRBJ2-7; D gene ambiguous. There are 15 residues in the CDR3. V was cut by 8 bases and J by 2 bases, with 19 bases left in between. Germline V lookup: CDR1 LNHDA, CDR2 SQIVND (reference sequence). This CDR3 reads CASGTAGQAPYEQYF. CDR3 in DNA: TGTGCCAGTGGAACCGCAGGCCAAGCCCCCTACGAGCAGTACTTC.

The chain combines TRBV25-1 with TRBJ1-1, with 8 bases matching TRBD1. Germline loops: CDR1 MGHDK, CDR2 SYGVNS. V dropped 2 bases and J dropped 0; count of bases not matched to a gene: 2. The CDR3 runs to 15 residues. CDR3 in amino acids: CASSEATGVNTEAFF. In DNA form, the CDR3 reads TGTGCCAGCAGTGAAGCGACAGGGGTGAACACTGAAGCTTTCTTT. Variable domain in full (rest from reference TRBV25-1 and TRBJ1-1): EADIYQTPRYLVIGTGKKITLECSQTMGHDKMYWYQQDPGMELHLIHYSYGVNSTEKGDLSSESTVSRIRTEHFPLTLESARPSHTSQYLCASSEATGVNTEAFFGQGTRLTVV.

The chain links TRBV27 to TRBJ2-7; TRBD1 is a possible D gene (5 bases). There are 15 residues in the CDR3. The germline V gene encodes CDR1 MNHEY and CDR2 SMNVEV (reference sequence). V lost 7 bases and J lost 0, with 16 bases in between. The CDR3 nucleotides read TGTGCCAGCACCCGATTAGGGGTCCGCTCCTACGAGCAGTACTTC. Its protein product is CASTRLGVRSYEQYF.

The chain is built from TRBV27 and TRBJ2-5, with 7 bases lining up with TRBD1. This CDR3 has 15 amino acids. V lost 5 bases to trimming and J lost 5 bases; unmatched junction nucleotides: 11. Germline assignment: CDR1 MNHEY and CDR2 SMNVEV (reference sequence). CDR3 nucleotides: TGTGCCAGCAGTATGTTTAGGGGCAGGGGGGAGACCCAGTACTTC. It codes for CASSMFRGRGETQYF.

CDR3 in DNA: TGTGCCTGGAGATCTAGCGGGAGTTCCTACGAGCAGTACTTC. Its translation: CAWRSSGSSYEQYF. The V and J genes are TRBV30 and TRBJ2-7, with 10 bases identical to TRBD2. The CDR3 extends over 14 amino acids. Trimming cost V 3 bases and J 1 base; bases outside gene matches: 3. CDR1 and CDR2 (germline): GTSNPN, SVGIG (reference sequence).

V is TRBV7-9 and J is TRBJ2-7; TRBD2 aligns across 9 bases. This CDR3 comprises 15 residues. V was clipped by 0 bases and J by 4 bases; unmatched bases: 4. Germline V lookup: CDR1 SEHNR, CDR2 FQNEAQ (reference sequence). The CDR3 loop reads CASSLARGGGYEQYF. In nucleotides, the CDR3 is TGTGCCAGCAGCTTAGCGCGGGGGGGAGGGTACGAGCAGTACTTC.

The rearrangement links TRBV15 to TRBJ2-1; no clear D gene. V lost 6 bases to trimming and J lost 6 bases, with 9 bases between them. The CDR3 totals 12 residues. Germline CDR1 and CDR2: LNHNV and YYDKDF (reference sequence). CDR3 protein: CATRASGNEQFF. The CDR3 region has the DNA TGTGCCACCAGAGCATCCGGCAATGAGCAGTTCTTC.

The genes are TRBV9 and TRBJ2-1; TRBD2 agrees at 7 bases. Germline V gene sequence: CDR1 SGDLS, CDR2 YYNGEE. Losses at the gene ends were 3 bases for V and 4 bases for J; bases not matched to a gene: 7. This CDR3 region has 15 residues. Here the CDR3 reads CASSAPSGGYNEQFF. The CDR3 DNA sequence: TGTGCCAGCAGCGCCCCTAGCGGAGGTTACAATGAGCAGTTCTTC.

The CDR3 bases are TGTGCCAGCAGTGAAGCGCTTCGGGGACAGGGCTACACCTTC. Translation gives CASSEALRGQGYTF. V and J are TRBV2 and TRBJ1-2, with 7 bases lining up with TRBD1. V trimming: 0 bases; J trimming: 8 bases; junction bases outside the gene matches: 6. Germline CDR1 reads SNHLY; CDR2 reads FYNNEI. This CDR3 is built from 14 residues.